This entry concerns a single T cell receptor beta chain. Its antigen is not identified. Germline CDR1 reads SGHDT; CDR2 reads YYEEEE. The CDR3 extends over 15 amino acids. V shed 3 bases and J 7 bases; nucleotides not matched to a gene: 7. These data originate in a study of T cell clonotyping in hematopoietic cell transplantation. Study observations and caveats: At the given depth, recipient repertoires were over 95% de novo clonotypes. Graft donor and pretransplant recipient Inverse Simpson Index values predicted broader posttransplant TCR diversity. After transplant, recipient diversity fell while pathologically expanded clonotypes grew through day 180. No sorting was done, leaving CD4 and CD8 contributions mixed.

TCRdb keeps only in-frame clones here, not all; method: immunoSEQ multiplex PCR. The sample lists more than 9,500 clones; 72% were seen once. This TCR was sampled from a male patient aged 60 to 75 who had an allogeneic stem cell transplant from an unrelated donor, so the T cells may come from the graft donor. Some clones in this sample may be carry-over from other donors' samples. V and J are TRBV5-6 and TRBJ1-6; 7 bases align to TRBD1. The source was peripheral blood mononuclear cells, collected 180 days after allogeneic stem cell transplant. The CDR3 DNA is TGTGCCAGCAGCTGGGACAGAGCCCTAAATTCACCCCTCCACTTT. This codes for CASSWDRALNSPLHF.